One sample yielded the 15 T cell receptor beta chains listed below, sequenced in a study of T cells after yellow fever vaccination. Each CDR3 protein is one row after TCRdb ran MiXCR on the 5' RACE reads. The sample has some 560,000 distinct CDR3 sequences; roughly a sixth are singletons. The sequencing used PBMCs, collected about 5 days after the first yellow fever vaccination. Every receptor here comes from a man younger than 35 who received the YFV17D yellow fever vaccine.

This clonotype was seen at least ten times. This chain connects TRBV20-1 to TRBJ1-6; 8 bases fit TRBD1. J lost 9 bases, V lost 6 bases, and 7 bases had no gene match. The germline CDR1 and CDR2 sequences are DFQATT and SNEGSKA (reference sequence). The CDR3 length is 13 residues. The CDR3 sequence: CSAPPGGGSPLHF. CDR3 DNA: TGCAGTGCCCCGCCAGGGGGCGGTTCACCCCTCCACTTT.

The genes are TRBV6-1 and TRBJ1-5; 8 bases match TRBD1. This CDR3 has 15 residues. J was trimmed by 1 base and V by 5 bases; bases with no gene match: 4. Germline lookup yields CDR1 MNHNS and CDR2 SASEGT. CDR3 protein: CASSLQGASNQPQHF. Written as DNA, the CDR3 is TGTGCCAGCAGTCTCCAGGGGGCGAGCAATCAGCCCCAGCATTTT.

This clonotype occurred a few times. This chain uses TRBV27 with TRBJ1-2; D is unresolved. Trimming took 6 bases from V and 8 from J, leaving 13 bases between them. CDR1 is MNHEY and CDR2 is SMNVEV in the germline V gene (reference sequence). CDR3 length: 12 amino acids. The CDR3 sequence: CASRPVGGGYTF. CDR3 DNA: TGTGCCAGCAGACCAGTCGGTGGCGGCTACACCTTC.

This clonotype was seen more than once but under ten times. The V call is TRBV11-2, the J call TRBJ1-3; D is possibly TRBD1 (5 bases). The CDR3 covers 15 residues. V lost 5 bases to trimming and J lost 0 bases, with 11 bases between them. CDR1 is SGHAT and CDR2 is FQNNGV in the germline V gene. Here the CDR3 DNA reads TGTGCCAGCAGCCCGACAGCCAGCTCTGGAAACACCATATATTTT. Its protein product is CASSPTASSGNTIYF. The full variable domain, in which reference TRBV11-2 and TRBJ1-3 provide the parts outside the CDR3, is EAGVAQSPRYKIIEKRQSVAFWCNPISGHATLYWYQQILGQGPKLLIQFQNNGVVDDSQLPKDRFSAERLKGVDSTLKIQPAKLEDSAVYLCASSPTASSGNTIYFGEGSWLTVV.

This clonotype turned up a few times. The rearrangement links TRBV7-9 to TRBJ1-1; D uncertain. Germline assignment: CDR1 SEHNR and CDR2 FQNEAQ (reference sequence). Trimming cost V 6 bases and J 7 bases, with 12 bases left between them. The CDR3 length is 12 residues. The CDR3 DNA follows: TGTGCCAGCAGGGAAGGAACAGTTGAAGCTTTCTTT. Its protein is CASREGTVEAFF.

This clonotype turned up a few times. J is TRBJ2-1 and V is TRBV30; D call uncertain. Germline assignment: CDR1 GTSNPN and CDR2 SVGIG (reference sequence). Trimming cost V 3 bases and J 4 bases, with 7 bases left between them. The CDR3 is made up of 12 amino acids. As DNA, the CDR3 is TGTGCCTGGAGAAGGCAATACAATGAGCAGTTCTTC. Translated, it gives CAWRRQYNEQFF.

This clonotype appeared a few times. This chain connects TRBV12-3 or TRBV12-4 to TRBJ2-7, with a weak D call TRBD2 (5 bases). This CDR3 spans 13 amino acids. V was pared by 6 bases and J by 0 bases, with 9 bases between. CDR3 DNA: TGTGCCAGCAGCCCCGACTACTCCTACGAGCAGTACTTC. Protein sequence: CASSPDYSYEQYF.

This clonotype was seen a handful of times. This sequence joins TRBV12-3 or TRBV12-4 and TRBJ1-1; a weak D match, TRBD1 (6 bases). The CDR3 length is 14 residues. Trimming left V 6 bases short and J 2 bases short, with 13 bases between. The CDR3 loop is CASRGQILNTEAFF. As DNA, the CDR3 is TGTGCCAGCAGAGGACAGATACTAAACACTGAAGCTTTCTTT.

This clonotype came up a few times. This chain uses TRBV10-3 with TRBJ2-3, with no clear D. The CDR3 is 13 amino acids. The germline V gene has CDR1 ENHRY and CDR2 SYGVKD. V lost 4 bases to trimming and J lost 6 bases, with 11 bases between them. In DNA, the CDR3 is TGTGCCATCAGTGGGACCCAGCCGGATACGCAGTATTTT. Encoded protein: CAISGTQPDTQYF.

This clonotype was seen repeatedly, ten times or more. The V gene is TRBV7-7, the J gene TRBJ2-5; the match to TRBD1 covers 7 bases. This CDR3 is 14 amino acids long. With V trimmed by 1 base and J by 1 base, 0 bases remained unmatched. Germline V lookup: CDR1 SSHAT, CDR2 FNYEAQ (reference sequence). The chain's CDR3 is CASSLGQGQETQYF. CDR3 nucleotide sequence: TGTGCCAGCAGCTTAGGACAGGGCCAAGAGACCCAGTACTTC.

This clonotype was detected many times. The chain combines TRBV20-1 with TRBJ2-5, with D perhaps being TRBD1 or TRBD2 (6 bases each). The germline CDR1 and CDR2 sequences are DFQATT and SNEGSKA (reference sequence). This CDR3 has 15 residues. Trimming cost V 0 bases and J 3 bases, with 14 bases left between them. CDR3 in amino acids: CSARDGGRGEETQYF. DNA for the CDR3: TGCAGTGCTAGAGACGGGGGCAGGGGCGAAGAGACCCAGTACTTC.

V usage is TRBV20-1 and J usage is TRBJ1-5; the D is unclear. This CDR3 is 17 amino acids long. V shed 1 base and J shed 4 bases, with 20 bases lying between them. Germline V gene lookup returns CDR1 DFQATT and CDR2 SNEGSKA (reference sequence). Here the CDR3 reads CSARAGITWALNQPQHF. The CDR3 DNA reads as TGCAGTGCTAGAGCGGGCATAACTTGGGCACTTAATCAGCCCCAGCATTTT.

This clonotype was observed a few times. The rearrangement uses TRBV20-1 and TRBJ2-7, with unresolved D. Per the germline V gene, CDR1 is DFQATT and CDR2 is SNEGSKA (reference sequence). The germline V and J ends were trimmed by 2 bases and 4 bases, with 6 bases remaining between them. This CDR3 region has 11 residues. In DNA, the CDR3 is TGCAGTGCTAGACTTTATTACGAGCAGTACTTC. It encodes CSARLYYEQYF.

This clonotype was recorded a few times. The chain combines TRBV7-8 with TRBJ2-3, with TRBD2 identical over 12 bases. Germline V gives CDR1 SGHVS, CDR2 FQNEAQ. Unmatched junction bases numbered 9, after V lost 3 bases and J lost 5 bases. The CDR3 sequence is 17 residues long. This CDR3 reads CASSFNPSGGARDTQYF. The CDR3 coding sequence is TGTGCCAGCAGCTTTAATCCTAGCGGGGGGGCACGAGATACGCAGTATTTT.

This chain links TRBV7-9 with TRBJ2-3; no definite D call. V lost 8 bases, J lost 6 bases, and 12 bases lay in between. Per the germline V gene, CDR1 is SEHNR and CDR2 is FQNEAQ (reference sequence). The CDR3 loop spans 12 amino acids. CDR3 coding DNA: TGTGCCAGCGAATCGGGTAGGGATACGCAGTATTTT. It specifies CASESGRDTQYF.